This T cell receptor beta chain was obtained from a study of blood T cell repertoires in COVID-19. The table came from immunoSEQ multiplex PCR; TCRdb's copy has only in-frame clones and leaves some out. The data contain 250,000 or so clones, 84% of them seen just once; the ten biggest clones take up roughly 3.2%. The CDR3 has 15 amino acids. V shed 5 bases, J shed 0 bases, and the junction held 7 bases outside the gene matches. Germline CDR1 SGHRS, CDR2 YFSETQ. V and J are TRBV5-1 and TRBJ1-1, with 7 positions matching TRBD1. The TCR originated in a man aged 50-59 years who had recovered from COVID-19. The sequencing input was PBMCs or T cells enriched from blood (not recorded which). The CDR3 nucleotides read TGCGCCAGCAGAAGACAGGGAGCTTTGAACACTGAAGCTTTCTTT. This encodes CASRRQGALNTEAFF. Full variable domain (outside the CDR3, taken from reference TRBV5-1 and TRBJ1-1): KAGVTQTPRYLIKTRGQQVTLSCSPISGHRSVSWYQQTPGQGLQFLFEYFSETQRNKGNFPGRFSGRQFSNSRSEMNVSTLELGDSALYLCASRRQGALNTEAFFGQGTRLTVV.